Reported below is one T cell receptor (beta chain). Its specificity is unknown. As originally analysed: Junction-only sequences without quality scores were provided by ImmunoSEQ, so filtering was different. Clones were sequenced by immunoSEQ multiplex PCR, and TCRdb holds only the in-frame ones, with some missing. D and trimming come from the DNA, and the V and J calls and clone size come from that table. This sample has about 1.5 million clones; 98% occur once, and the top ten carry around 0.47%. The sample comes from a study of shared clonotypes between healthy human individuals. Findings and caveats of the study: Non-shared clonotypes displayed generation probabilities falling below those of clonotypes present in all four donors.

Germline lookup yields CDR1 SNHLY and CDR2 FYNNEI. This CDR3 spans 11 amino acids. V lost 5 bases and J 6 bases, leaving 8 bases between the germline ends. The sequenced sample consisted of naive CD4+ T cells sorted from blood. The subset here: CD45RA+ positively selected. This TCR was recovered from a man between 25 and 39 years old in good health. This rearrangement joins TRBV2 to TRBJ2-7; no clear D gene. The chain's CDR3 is CASSYQTEQYF. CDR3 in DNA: TGTGCCAGCAGTTATCAAACCGAGCAGTACTTC.